This T cell receptor (beta chain) was retrieved from a study of radiation and T cells in renal cell carcinoma. General observations from the study: Baseline intratumoral clonotype presence is unknown without pretreatment biopsies.

CDR3 length: 15 residues. V shed 6 bases and J 1 base; nucleotides not matched to a gene: 8. Germline assignment: CDR1 KGHSH and CDR2 LQKENI. Sequenced by immunoSEQ multiplex PCR; TCRdb stores in-frame clones only, minus some. This table holds about 140,000 clones, around four fifths found once. As for this clone: Its antigen is currently unknown.

Regarding time point: baseline pretreatment blood. Described treatment: 15 Gy SBRT to primary tumor, nephrectomy 4 weeks later. Radiation-treated patients gave blood at baseline, week 2 and week 4. The patient's renal cell carcinoma had clear cell pathology. The sequence was collected from a woman aged 45-60 years with renal cell carcinoma. This chain joins TRBV18 and TRBJ1-1; 7 nucleotides align to TRBD1. Sequenced material: blood, taken from a patient whose treatment included radiotherapy and nephrectomy. The CDR3 DNA is TGTGCCAGCTCTCCGAGGGACAGAGCGAACACTGAAGCTTTCTTT. The encoded protein is CASSPRDRANTEAFF.